A selection of T cell receptor beta chains follows, all from one sample in a study of blood T cell repertoires in COVID-19. TCRdb keeps only in-frame clones here, not all; method: immunoSEQ multiplex PCR. The repertoire holds about 180,000 clones, with roughly 90% as singletons. The specimen was PBMCs or T cells enriched from blood (not recorded which). The origin of the receptors is a human donor with acute COVID-19. The donor label of this sample is uncertain. The CDR3 runs from the conserved cysteine through the conserved F or W. D genes are given only for firm matches. Clone size is not always given. Where it is, it says once, few, many or a class for expanded clones.

size,V,J,length,D,DNA,CDR3
-,TRBV5-1,TRBJ2-7,11,-,TGCGCCAGCAGCTTGGACGGGAAGCAGTACTTC,CASSLDGKQYF
-,TRBV5-1,TRBJ1-1,13,-,TGCGCCAGCAGCTTGTTTCCAGGAACTGAAGCTTTCTTT,CASSLFPGTEAFF
-,TRBV21-1,TRBJ2-7,15,-,TGTGCCAGCAGCCGGAGCCGGGACAGGACCTACGAGCAGTACTTC,CASSRSRDRTYEQYF
-,TRBV3-1/TRBV3-2,TRBJ2-3,13,-,TGTGCCAGCAGGGAGGTCCACACAGATACGCAGTATTTT,CASREVHTDTQYF
-,TRBV12-3/TRBV12-4,TRBJ1-1,13,-,TGTGCCAGCAGTTTAACAGGGCCCACTGAAGCTTTCTTT,CASSLTGPTEAFF
-,TRBV9,TRBJ2-3,15,-,TGTGCCAGCAGCGCGACGGCGGATTTCACAGATACGCAGTATTTT,CASSATADFTDTQYF
-,TRBV7-6,TRBJ2-3,16,TRBD1,TGTGCCAGCAGCTTAGAACAGGGGTGGGATACAGATACGCAGTATTTT,CASSLEQGWDTDTQYF
once,TRBV7-2,TRBJ2-5,14,-,TGTGCCAGCAGCCCCGGAGGGGCCCAAGAGACCCAGTACTTC,CASSPGGAQETQYF
-,TRBV5-1,TRBJ1-2,17,TRBD1,TGCGCCAGCAGCTTGGGGACAGGGGGCAATATTATCTATGGCTACACCTTC,CASSLGTGGNIIYGYTF
-,TRBV9,TRBJ1-1,13,-,TGTGCCAGCAGCGTAGAGGCAGACAGTGAAGCTTTCTTT,CASSVEADSEAFF
-,TRBV4-1,TRBJ2-3,19,TRBD2,TGCGCCAGCAGCCAAGAAGGCCCCGGAACGGGGGGATCTAAAGATACGCAGTATTTT,CASSQEGPGTGGSKDTQYF
-,TRBV2,TRBJ2-7,15,TRBD1,TGTGCCAGCAGGGACTCGGACAGGGGGGGCTACGAGCAGTACTTC,CASRDSDRGGYEQYF
-,TRBV29-1,TRBJ2-5,15,TRBD2,TGCAGCGTTGGCCTAGCGGGGGGGATGTGGGAGACCCAGTACTTC,CSVGLAGGMWETQYF
-,TRBV24-1,TRBJ2-1,14,TRBD2,TGTGCCACCAGTGGGGGGGGGATCCACAATGAGCAGTTCTTC,CATSGGGIHNEQFF
-,TRBV11-2,TRBJ1-1,15,-,TGTGCCAGCAGCCTGACGGGGAGTATGAACACTGAAGCTTTCTTT,CASSLTGSMNTEAFF
-,TRBV6-5,TRBJ1-6,15,-,TGTGCCAGCAGTTACCCCGAGGGCGTTAATTCACCCCTCCACTTT,CASSYPEGVNSPLHF
-,TRBV19,TRBJ1-5,15,-,TGTGCCAGTAGTATCGGAGGCCGGGGCAATCAGCCCCAGCATTTT,CASSIGGRGNQPQHF
-,TRBV25-1,TRBJ1-4,12,-,TGTGCCAGCAGCGTAACTAATGAAAAACTGTTTTTT,CASSVTNEKLFF
-,TRBV7-2,TRBJ2-1,15,TRBD2,TGTGCCAGCAGTACCGGCGGGAGCTCCTACAATGAGCAGTTCTTC,CASSTGGSSYNEQFF
-,TRBV5-1,TRBJ2-3,15,TRBD1,TGCGCCAGCAGATACCAGGGGGTCGGTTCGGATACGCAGTATTTT,CASRYQGVGSDTQYF
-,TRBV7-2,TRBJ1-1,13,-,TGTGCCAGCAGCTTTGAGGGGGAAAGAGAAGCTTTCTTT,CASSFEGEREAFF
-,TRBV12-5,TRBJ2-6,16,TRBD1,TGTGCTAGTGGTTTGGGACAGGGCTCTGGGGCCAACGTCCTGACTTTC,CASGLGQGSGANVLTF
-,TRBV18,TRBJ2-3,15,TRBD2,TGTGCCAGCTCACCTAGCGGGGGATTCACAGATACGCAGTATTTT,CASSPSGGFTDTQYF
-,TRBV4-1,TRBJ1-3,15,-,TGCGCCAGCAGCCCGGTGGGGCGCTCTGGAAACACCATATATTTT,CASSPVGRSGNTIYF